A single sample is the source of the 25 T cell receptor beta chains below, sequenced in a study of vaccination effects on CD4 cells after COVID-19. These TCRs are of unknown antigen specificity. The data were produced by immunoSEQ multiplex PCR, yet TCRdb's version contains in-frame clones alone and is incomplete. The repertoire holds around 22,000 clones, with approximately 73% as singletons. The ViraFEST assay expanded antigen-specific CD4+ T cells with viral peptide pools before sequencing. The culture ran for approximately 11 days before CD4+ T cells were isolated. The sequences come from CD4+ T cells from PBMCs cultured with HCoV-229E spike peptides, collected before COVID-19 vaccination. Receptor source: a human donor who received a COVID-19 vaccine.

The chain joins TRBV27 to TRBJ2-1, with 13 bases identical to TRBD2. Germline CDR1 reads MNHEY; CDR2 reads SMNVEV (reference sequence). The junction had 5 bases not matched to a gene; V was cut back by 5 bases and J by 7 bases. This CDR3 is built from 15 residues. The CDR3 DNA is TGTGCCAGCAGTATACTAGCGGGAGGGCGGAATGAGCAGTTCTTC. It yields the protein CASSILAGGRNEQFF.

V gene TRBV24-1 combines with J gene TRBJ2-3; D is possibly TRBD1 or TRBD2 (5 bases each). V shed 5 bases and J shed 1 base, with 12 bases lying between them. Germline V gives CDR1 KGHDR, CDR2 SFDVKD. The CDR3 loop spans 15 amino acids. The CDR3 region has the DNA TGTGCCACCAGTGCTACGGGGCCAGGCACAGATACGCAGTATTTT. Residues: CATSATGPGTDTQYF.

The chain recombines TRBV3-1 (or the pseudogene TRBV3-2) with TRBJ2-3; 12 nucleotides match TRBD2. This CDR3 spans 15 amino acids. CDR1 and CDR2 (germline): LGHDT, YNNKEL (reference sequence). The V gene end was trimmed by 7 bases and the J gene end by 7 bases; junction bases not matched to a gene: 9. CDR3 sequence: CASILAGGSNYTQYF. CDR3 DNA sequence: TGTGCCAGCATCCTAGCGGGGGGGAGCAATTATACGCAGTATTTT.

The V gene is TRBV9, the J gene TRBJ2-5; D remains ambiguous. The length of the CDR3 is 15 residues. Trimming removed 3 bases from V and 5 bases from J, with 17 bases in between. CDR1 is SGDLS and CDR2 is YYNGEE in the germline V gene. The CDR3 nucleotides are TGTGCCAGCAGCGGGGCTGAAGACGGCATGGAGACCCAGTACTTC. Amino acids: CASSGAEDGMETQYF.

The chain recombines TRBV7-8 with TRBJ2-7, with TRBD1 as a possible D gene (6 bases). Germline values: CDR1 SGHVS, CDR2 FQNEAQ. V lost 5 bases, J lost 3 bases, and 11 bases lay in between. CDR3 size: 13 residues. For the CDR3, the DNA is TGTGCCAGCAGCCGGGACACGAGCTACGAGCAGTACTTC. It specifies CASSRDTSYEQYF.

The chain has TRBV5-4 and TRBJ2-1; 7 bases match TRBD1. There are 13 residues in the CDR3. J lost 6 bases, V lost 0 bases, and 0 bases had no gene match. Germline CDR1 and CDR2: SGHNT and YYREEE (reference sequence). The CDR3 DNA follows: TGTGCCAGCAGCTTGGCAGGGGGCAATGAGCAGTTCTTC. Translation: CASSLAGGNEQFF.

This clone is a singleton in its sample. This sequence joins TRBV5-1 and TRBJ2-5; 9 nucleotides align to TRBD2. Losses at the gene ends were 4 bases for V and 5 bases for J; bases not matched to a gene: 18. Germline CDR1 reads SGHRS; CDR2 reads YFSETQ. The CDR3 sequence is 18 residues long. CDR3 region: CASSPSAGGPPSRETQYF. For the CDR3, the DNA is TGCGCCAGCAGCCCGTCGGCGGGGGGGCCTCCTTCCCGGGAGACCCAGTACTTC.

The V and J genes are TRBV6-5 and TRBJ1-5; the D gene is possibly TRBD1 (5 bases). Per the germline V gene, CDR1 is MNHEY and CDR2 is SVGAGI. V shed 0 bases and J shed 2 bases, with 11 bases lying between them. The CDR3 is 16 residues long. The CDR3 region is CASSYSFPQGNQPQHF. In DNA, the CDR3 is TGTGCCAGCAGTTACTCGTTCCCACAGGGCAATCAGCCCCAGCATTTT.

The rearrangement joins TRBV5-1 to TRBJ1-4; TRBD1 is a possible D gene (5 bases). This CDR3 contains 16 residues. Trimming removed 4 bases at V and 5 bases at J, with 18 bases between. Looked up from germline, CDR1 is SGHRS and CDR2 is YFSETQ. The CDR3 reads CASSPVGGTQNEKLFF. The CDR3 nucleotides are TGCGCCAGCAGCCCCGTGGGGGGGACCCAAAATGAAAAACTGTTTTTT.

The CDR3 protein is CASSFFEEGGYTF. The DNA for the CDR3 is TGTGCCAGCAGCTTTTTTGAGGAAGGGGGCTACACCTTC. This chain links TRBV5-4 with TRBJ1-2; D is uncertain. The V gene lost 2 bases and the J gene lost 8 bases, with 13 bases spanning the gap. The V gene's germline CDR1 is SGHNT and CDR2 YYREEE (reference sequence). This CDR3 comprises 13 residues.

This clone was counted between two and nine times. The chain employs TRBV19 and TRBJ1-5; D is unresolved. This CDR3 is built from 13 residues. V lost 7 bases and J 3 bases, leaving 10 bases between the germline ends. CDR1 LNHDA and CDR2 SQIVND come from the germline V gene (reference sequence). CDR3 loop: CASNQATNQPQHF. The CDR3 DNA reads as TGTGCCAGTAATCAGGCGACCAATCAGCCCCAGCATTTT.

The CDR3 nucleotides read TGTGCCAGCAAAAAGGGAAACGGTGGCTACACCTTC. This translates into CASKKGNGGYTF. The chain is built from TRBV6-5 and TRBJ1-2; D unclear. Trimming shortened V by 7 bases and J by 7 bases, and 13 bases separated the two germline ends. Germline V lookup: CDR1 MNHEY, CDR2 SVGAGI. CDR3 length: 12 residues.

In this sample, this clone turned up a few times. The rearrangement uses TRBV5-8 and TRBJ2-1; D possibly uses TRBD1 or TRBD2 (6 bases each). The germline V gene encodes CDR1 SGHTS and CDR2 YDEGEE. The V and J ends lost 4 bases and 8 bases respectively, with 19 bases between them. This CDR3 is built from 15 residues. The CDR3 bases are TGTGCCAGCAGCGGGCCACTTCGGGGGCGCGATGAGCAGTTCTTC. Translation gives CASSGPLRGRDEQFF.

The chain employs TRBV6-6 and TRBJ1-4; D gene unclear. The V gene lost 6 bases and the J gene lost 1 base, with 15 bases spanning the gap. The germline V gene encodes CDR1 MNHNY and CDR2 SVGAGI (reference sequence). The CDR3 covers 16 residues. The CDR3 sequence is CASSLYPTGTNEKLFF. CDR3 DNA: TGTGCCAGCAGCCTATACCCTACCGGAACTAATGAAAAACTGTTTTTT.

The CDR3 is CATRTGRAGEAFF. The CDR3 DNA follows: TGCGCCACCCGGACAGGGAGGGCTGGTGAAGCTTTCTTT. The chain combines TRBV5-1 with TRBJ1-1, with 8 bases that match TRBD1. This CDR3 has 13 residues. Germline assignment: CDR1 SGHRS and CDR2 YFSETQ. The trim removed 9 bases at V and 7 bases at J, leaving 11 bases unmatched.

CDR3 sequence: CASSPRTSGSGEQFF. The CDR3, as DNA: TGTGCCAGCAGCCCGCGGACTAGCGGGAGTGGGGAGCAGTTCTTC. This chain joins TRBV7-9 and TRBJ2-1; 13 bases are shared with TRBD2. The CDR3 is made up of 15 amino acids. The V segment lost 5 bases and the J segment 10 bases; nucleotides outside the gene matches: 8. Germline lookup yields CDR1 SEHNR and CDR2 FQNEAQ (reference sequence).

This rearrangement joins TRBV10-1 to TRBJ2-3, with D tentatively TRBD1 or TRBD2 (5 bases each). The CDR3 sequence is 13 residues long. Trimming removed 7 bases at V and 4 bases at J, with 12 bases between. Germline lookup yields CDR1 WNHNN and CDR2 SYGVQD (reference sequence). The CDR3 sequence is CASNTGGADTQYF. CDR3 nucleotide sequence: TGCGCCAGCAATACTGGGGGTGCAGATACGCAGTATTTT.

The chain recombines TRBV6-2 or TRBV6-3 with TRBJ1-5; D is unclear. Trimming stripped 2 bases from V and 4 bases from J, with 12 bases between. The CDR3 has 15 residues. Germline assignment: CDR1 MNHEY and CDR2 SVGEGT. In DNA, the CDR3 is TGTGCCAGCAGTTACGAGGGTGGGTCGAATCAGCCCCAGCATTTT. Amino acids: CASSYEGGSNQPQHF.

The CDR3 region is CASSQDTGTESQETQYF. DNA of the CDR3: TGCGCCAGCAGCCAAGATACCGGGACAGAGTCTCAAGAGACCCAGTACTTC. V gene TRBV4-1 combines with J gene TRBJ2-5; 7 bases align to TRBD1. This CDR3 is built from 17 residues. Trimming took 0 bases from V and 2 from J; bases not matched to a gene: 9. Germline CDR1 is MGHRA and CDR2 is YSYEKL.

The gene calls are TRBV25-1 and TRBJ2-7, with D perhaps matching TRBD1 (6 bases). CDR3 length: 14 residues. The germline CDR1 and CDR2 sequences are MGHDK and SYGVNS. The V end lost 4 bases, the J end lost 1 base, and 11 bases lay between the germline ends. The CDR3 sequence: CASSVEGGSYEQYF. CDR3 DNA sequence: TGTGCCAGCAGTGTCGAAGGGGGATCCTACGAGCAGTACTTC.

The V and J genes are TRBV5-1 and TRBJ2-7; no reliable D call. The V end lost 0 bases, the J end lost 1 base, and 11 bases lay between the germline ends. Germline V gene data show CDR1 as SGHRS and CDR2 as YFSETQ. The CDR3 sequence is 15 residues long. The DNA for the CDR3 is TGCGCCAGCAGCTTGGCCCCAGATGTGTCCTACGAGCAGTACTTC. Protein product: CASSLAPDVSYEQYF.

This chain uses TRBV7-9 with TRBJ1-4, with 12 bases aligning to TRBD1. Trimming at V came to 5 bases and at J to 3 bases, leaving 4 bases not matched to a gene. Germline lookup yields CDR1 SEHNR and CDR2 FQNEAQ (reference sequence). CDR3 size: 16 residues. For the CDR3, the DNA is TGTGCCAGCAGCCCGGGACAGGGGGCGGCTAATGAAAAACTGTTTTTT. This gives the protein CASSPGQGAANEKLFF.

V and J are TRBV18 and TRBJ2-7; D possibly corresponds to TRBD2 (6 bases). Germline CDR1 and CDR2: KGHSH and LQKENI. The CDR3 runs to 14 residues. Between the trimmed V and J ends, which lost 0 bases and 1 base, there was a span of 7 bases. CDR3 loop: CASSPPGTSYEQYF. The DNA for the CDR3 is TGTGCCAGCTCACCACCTGGGACTTCCTACGAGCAGTACTTC.

The gene calls are TRBV23-1 and TRBJ2-7; 7 positions match TRBD2. TRBV23-1 is flagged as an ORF with uncertain function. V shed 8 bases, J shed 2 bases, and the junction held 12 bases outside the gene matches. The CDR3 extends over 15 amino acids. Here the CDR3 reads CASGDVGGSTYEQYF. The CDR3 bases are TGCGCCAGCGGGGATGTGGGCGGGAGCACCTACGAGCAGTACTTC.

This clone was seen a handful of times. The chain employs TRBV19 and TRBJ2-1, with D possibly matching TRBD1 (5 bases). V lost 6 bases, J lost 0 bases, and 9 bases lay in between. This CDR3 is 14 amino acids long. CDR1 LNHDA and CDR2 SQIVND come from the germline V gene (reference sequence). The chain's CDR3 is CASRRQSSYNEQFF. The CDR3 DNA reads TGTGCCAGTAGAAGACAGAGCTCCTACAATGAGCAGTTCTTC.